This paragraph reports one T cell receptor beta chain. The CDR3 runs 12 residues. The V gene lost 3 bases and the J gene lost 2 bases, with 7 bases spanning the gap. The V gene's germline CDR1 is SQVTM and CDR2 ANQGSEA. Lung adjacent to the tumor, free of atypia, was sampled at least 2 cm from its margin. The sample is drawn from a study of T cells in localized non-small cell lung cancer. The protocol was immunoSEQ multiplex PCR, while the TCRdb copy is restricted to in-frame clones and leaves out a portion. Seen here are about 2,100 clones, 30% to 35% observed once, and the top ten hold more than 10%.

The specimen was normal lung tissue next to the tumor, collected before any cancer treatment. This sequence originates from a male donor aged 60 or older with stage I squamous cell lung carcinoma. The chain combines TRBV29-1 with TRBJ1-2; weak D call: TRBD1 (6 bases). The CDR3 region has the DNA TGCAGCGTTGAGGACAGCAACTATGGCTACACCTTC. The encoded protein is CSVEDSNYGYTF.